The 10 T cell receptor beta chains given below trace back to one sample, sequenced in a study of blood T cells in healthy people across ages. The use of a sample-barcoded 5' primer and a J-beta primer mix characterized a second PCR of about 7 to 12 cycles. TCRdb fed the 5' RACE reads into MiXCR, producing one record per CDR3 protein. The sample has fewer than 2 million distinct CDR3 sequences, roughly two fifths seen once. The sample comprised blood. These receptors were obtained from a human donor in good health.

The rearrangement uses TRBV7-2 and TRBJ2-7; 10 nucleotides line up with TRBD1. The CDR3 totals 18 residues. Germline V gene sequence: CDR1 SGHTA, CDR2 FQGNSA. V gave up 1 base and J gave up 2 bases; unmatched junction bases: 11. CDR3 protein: CASSLVGRQGAFTYEQYF. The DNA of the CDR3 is TGTGCCAGCAGCTTAGTCGGACGACAGGGGGCTTTTACCTACGAGCAGTACTTC.

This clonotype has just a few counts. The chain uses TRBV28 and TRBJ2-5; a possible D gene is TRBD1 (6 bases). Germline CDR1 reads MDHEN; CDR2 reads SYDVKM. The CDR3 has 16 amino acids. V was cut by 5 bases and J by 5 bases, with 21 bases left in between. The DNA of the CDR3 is TGTGCCAGCAGTCCCCGGGCAGGGGTGGTGGTGGAGACCCAGTACTTC. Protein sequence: CASSPRAGVVVETQYF.

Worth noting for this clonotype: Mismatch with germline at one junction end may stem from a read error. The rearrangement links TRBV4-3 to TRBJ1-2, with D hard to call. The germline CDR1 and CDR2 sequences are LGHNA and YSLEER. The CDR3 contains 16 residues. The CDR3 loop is CASGQDLPGANYGYTF. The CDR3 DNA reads TGCGCCAGCGGCCAAGATCTGCCGGGTGCTAACTATGGCTACACCTTC.

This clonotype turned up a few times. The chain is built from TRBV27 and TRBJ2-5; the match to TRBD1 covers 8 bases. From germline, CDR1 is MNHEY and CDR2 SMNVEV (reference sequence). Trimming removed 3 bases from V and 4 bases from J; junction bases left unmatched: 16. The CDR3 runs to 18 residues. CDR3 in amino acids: CASSFYLPSTGVPETQYF. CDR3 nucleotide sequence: TGTGCCAGCAGTTTCTACCTCCCGTCGACAGGGGTCCCAGAGACCCAGTACTTC.

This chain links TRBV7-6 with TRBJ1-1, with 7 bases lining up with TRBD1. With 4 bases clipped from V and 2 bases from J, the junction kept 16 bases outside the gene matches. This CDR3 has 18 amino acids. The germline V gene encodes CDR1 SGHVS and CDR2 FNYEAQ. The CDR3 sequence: CASSSIIAMGQLNTEAFF. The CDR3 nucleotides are TGTGCCAGCAGCTCGATTATCGCCATGGGACAGTTAAACACTGAAGCTTTCTTT.

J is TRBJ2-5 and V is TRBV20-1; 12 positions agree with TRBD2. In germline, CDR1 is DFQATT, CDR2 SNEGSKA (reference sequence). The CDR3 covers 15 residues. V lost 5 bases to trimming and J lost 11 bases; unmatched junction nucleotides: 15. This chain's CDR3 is CSAFLAGGPMNEQYF. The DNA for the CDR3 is TGCAGTGCTTTCCTAGCGGGGGGGCCTATGAATGAGCAGTACTTC.

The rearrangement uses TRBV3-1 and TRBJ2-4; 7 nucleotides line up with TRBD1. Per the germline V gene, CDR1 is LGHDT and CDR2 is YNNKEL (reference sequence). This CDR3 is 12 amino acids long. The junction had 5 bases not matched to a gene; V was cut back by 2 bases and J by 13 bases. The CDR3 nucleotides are TGTGCCAGCAGCCAACCCACAGGGGAGCAGTACTTC. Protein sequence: CASSQPTGEQYF.

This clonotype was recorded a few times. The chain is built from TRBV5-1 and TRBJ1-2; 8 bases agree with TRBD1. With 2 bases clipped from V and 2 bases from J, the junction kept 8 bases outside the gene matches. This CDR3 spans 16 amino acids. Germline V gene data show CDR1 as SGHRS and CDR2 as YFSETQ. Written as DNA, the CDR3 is TGCGCCAGCAGCTTACAATGGGGACAGGTCAACTATGGCTACACCTTC. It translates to CASSLQWGQVNYGYTF.

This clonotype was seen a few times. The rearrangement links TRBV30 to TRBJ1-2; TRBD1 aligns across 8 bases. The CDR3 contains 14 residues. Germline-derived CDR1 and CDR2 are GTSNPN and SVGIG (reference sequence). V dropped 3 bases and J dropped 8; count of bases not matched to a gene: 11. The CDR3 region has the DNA TGTGCCTGGAGAGAGGACAGGGTTAATCGGGGCTACACCTTC. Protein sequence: CAWREDRVNRGYTF.

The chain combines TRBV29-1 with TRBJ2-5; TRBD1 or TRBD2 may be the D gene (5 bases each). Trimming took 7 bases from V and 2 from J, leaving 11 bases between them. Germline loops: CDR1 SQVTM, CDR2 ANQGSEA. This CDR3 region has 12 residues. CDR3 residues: CSANGAQETQYF. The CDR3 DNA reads TGCAGCGCGAACGGGGCACAAGAGACCCAGTACTTC.